The 25 T cell receptor beta chains in this list originate from one sample, sequenced in a study of T cell clonotyping in hematopoietic cell transplantation. Described time point: recipient sample about 28 days before transplant, after cytoreduction. Sequencing used immunoSEQ multiplex PCR; TCRdb keeps in-frame clones, though not all of them. The table has tens of thousands of clones, around 86% seen once. Material: peripheral blood mononuclear cells, obtained before stem cell transplant. The source is a man in his 60s with biphenotypic leukemia. Some clones in this sample may be carry-over from other donors' samples.

This clone has just a few counts. This chain connects TRBV18 to TRBJ2-7; D ambiguous. V lost 2 bases, J lost 2 bases, and 7 bases lay in between. Germline V gene lookup returns CDR1 KGHSH and CDR2 LQKENI. There are 13 residues in the CDR3. CDR3 sequence (DNA): TGTGCCAGCTCACCAGCTGCAGCCTACGAGCAGTACTTC. Amino acid sequence: CASSPAAAYEQYF.

The chain employs TRBV27 and TRBJ1-1; 8 nucleotides align to TRBD1. V gave up 6 bases and J gave up 3 bases; unmatched junction bases: 12. The CDR3 totals 16 residues. Germline values: CDR1 MNHEY, CDR2 SMNVEV (reference sequence). This CDR3 reads CASSLRQGAMDTEAFF. In DNA, the CDR3 is TGTGCCAGCAGCCTGCGGCAGGGGGCGATGGACACTGAAGCTTTCTTT.

The chain links TRBV27 to TRBJ1-1; D is unresolved. The CDR3 is 13 residues long. Trimming cost V 6 bases and J 1 base, with 9 bases left between them. Germline CDR1 is MNHEY and CDR2 is SMNVEV (reference sequence). The CDR3: CASRTGPNTEAFF. CDR3 in DNA: TGTGCCAGCAGGACCGGCCCGAACACTGAAGCTTTCTTT.

The rearrangement links TRBV6-6 to TRBJ2-5; TRBD1 matches 10 bases. Germline CDR1 and CDR2: MNHNY and SVGAGI (reference sequence). The CDR3 has 13 residues. The V and J ends lost 7 bases and 4 bases, in that order; junction bases with no gene match: 3. The chain's CDR3 is CASTRTGGETQYF. The CDR3 DNA is TGTGCCAGCACTCGGACAGGGGGAGAGACCCAGTACTTC.

The chain couples TRBV5-5 to TRBJ2-1, with 7 bases lining up with TRBD2. The CDR3 spans 16 residues. Per the germline V gene, CDR1 is SGHKS and CDR2 is YYEKEE (reference sequence). J lost 6 bases, V lost 4 bases, and 13 bases had no gene match. This CDR3 reads CASSLAPAGLFNEQFF. The CDR3 DNA follows: TGTGCCAGCAGCCTTGCACCAGCGGGACTCTTCAATGAGCAGTTCTTC.

The chain recombines TRBV7-2 with TRBJ2-2; 7 bases align to TRBD2. The CDR3 length is 14 residues. Unmatched junction bases numbered 7, after V lost 10 bases and J lost 2 bases. Germline V gives CDR1 SGHTA, CDR2 FQGNSA. CDR3 sequence reads: CAIIWGGNTGELFF. CDR3 nucleotides: TGTGCCATCATATGGGGGGGTAACACCGGGGAGCTGTTTTTT.

The V and J genes are TRBV19 and TRBJ2-2; D is possibly TRBD2 (6 bases). The CDR3 contains 14 residues. Germline values: CDR1 LNHDA, CDR2 SQIVND (reference sequence). Between the trimmed V and J ends, which lost 9 bases and 1 base, there was a span of 12 bases. The CDR3 DNA is TGTGCCAGCCGGGACGGGGGGAACACCGGGGAGCTGTTTTTT. It codes for CASRDGGNTGELFF.

The gene calls are TRBV2 and TRBJ1-4; 8 positions match TRBD1. The CDR3 sequence is 14 residues long. CDR1 SNHLY and CDR2 FYNNEI come from the germline V gene. J gave up 10 bases and V 5 bases, and 9 bases lay outside the gene matches. As DNA, the CDR3 is TGTGCCAGCAGTAGGAACAGGGGGGAGGTAAAACTGTTTTTT. It translates to CASSRNRGEVKLFF.

The V call is TRBV30, the J call TRBJ2-3, with a possible D match to TRBD2 (7 bases). The CDR3 has 16 residues. The V gene's germline CDR1 is GTSNPN and CDR2 SVGIG (reference sequence). V lost 3 bases and J lost 2, with 18 bases in between. Here the CDR3 DNA reads TGTGCCTGGAGCGCGGGGGCCGGATACATCACAGATACGCAGTATTTT. Translating it yields CAWSAGAGYITDTQYF.

The V call is TRBV28, the J call TRBJ2-6, with a tentative D call TRBD1 (5 bases). CDR3 length: 18 residues. The germline V gene encodes CDR1 MDHEN and CDR2 SYDVKM. V was trimmed by 5 bases and J by 0 bases, leaving 17 bases between them. This CDR3 reads CASSGPQAGISGANVLTF. The CDR3 bases are TGTGCCAGCAGTGGACCTCAAGCAGGGATCTCTGGGGCCAACGTCCTGACTTTC.

This CDR3 reads CASSQLGGGRTNEKLFF. The CDR3 DNA follows: TGCGCCAGCAGCCAATTAGGGGGCGGAAGGACGAATGAAAAACTGTTTTTT. V usage is TRBV4-3 and J usage is TRBJ1-4; TRBD1 matches at 7 bases. This CDR3 has 17 amino acids. Germline CDR1 reads LGHNA; CDR2 reads YSLEER. Germline trimming cut 2 bases from V and 5 bases from J; bases unmatched to any gene: 11.

The V gene is TRBV19, the J gene TRBJ1-5, with 7 nucleotides matching TRBD1. From germline, CDR1 is LNHDA and CDR2 SQIVND (reference sequence). This CDR3 is built from 15 residues. J lost 3 bases, V lost 7 bases, and 9 bases had no gene match. Written as DNA, the CDR3 is TGTGCCAGTATGACAGGGACTACTCACAATCAGCCCCAGCATTTT. Protein product: CASMTGTTHNQPQHF. The entire variable domain, with the rest obtained from reference TRBV19 and TRBJ1-5, is as follows: DGGITQSPKYLFRKEGQNVTLSCEQNLNHDAMYWYRQDPGQGLRLIYYSQIVNDFQKGDIAEGYSVSREKKESFPLTVTSAQKNPTAFYLCASMTGTTHNQPQHFGDGTRLSIL.

This chain connects TRBV5-1 to TRBJ2-3; 8 bases align to TRBD2. V lost 0 bases, J lost 3 bases, and 6 bases stayed unmatched. The V gene's germline CDR1 is SGHRS and CDR2 YFSETQ. The CDR3 totals 16 residues. CDR3 loop: CASSLGIIAGTDTQYF. For the CDR3, the DNA is TGCGCCAGCAGCTTGGGGATTATAGCGGGAACAGATACGCAGTATTTT. The full variable domain, in which reference TRBV5-1 and TRBJ2-3 provide the parts outside the CDR3, is KAGVTQTPRYLIKTRGQQVTLSCSPISGHRSVSWYQQTPGQGLQFLFEYFSETQRNKGNFPGRFSGRQFSNSRSEMNVSTLELGDSALYLCASSLGIIAGTDTQYFGPGTRLTVL.

The chain combines TRBV6-5 with TRBJ2-1; the D gene is possibly TRBD2 (5 bases). Trimming left V 0 bases short and J 9 bases short, with 9 bases between. This CDR3 spans 13 amino acids. From germline, CDR1 is MNHEY and CDR2 SVGAGI. CDR3 nucleotide sequence: TGTGCCAGCAGTTACTCGACTAAGGTTGAGCAGTTCTTC. This codes for CASSYSTKVEQFF.

The gene calls are TRBV5-1 and TRBJ1-2; 9 bases match TRBD1. Germline CDR1 and CDR2: SGHRS and YFSETQ. The V segment lost 3 bases and the J segment 2 bases; nucleotides outside the gene matches: 2. The CDR3 is made up of 14 amino acids. The CDR3 region has the DNA TGCGCCAGCAGCTGGGGGACAGGGAACTATGGCTACACCTTC. It yields the protein CASSWGTGNYGYTF.

The rearrangement uses TRBV2 and TRBJ1-2, with D uncertain. CDR1 and CDR2 (germline): SNHLY, FYNNEI. V lost 1 base to trimming and J lost 3 bases, with 18 bases between them. The CDR3 length is 17 residues. CDR3 sequence: CASSEGRLASFDYGYTF. The CDR3 DNA follows: TGTGCCAGCAGTGAAGGCAGATTAGCTTCTTTCGACTATGGCTACACCTTC.

The chain links TRBV18 to TRBJ2-2; 11 bases fit TRBD1. This CDR3 has 17 residues. With V trimmed by 1 base and J by 4 bases, 5 bases remained unmatched. CDR1 is KGHSH, CDR2 LQKENI, per germline. CDR3: CASSPQGQGASTGELFF. CDR3 bases: TGTGCCAGCTCACCACAAGGACAGGGGGCGAGCACCGGGGAGCTGTTTTTT.

This rearrangement joins TRBV2 to TRBJ1-3; D remains unclear. Germline CDR1 and CDR2: SNHLY and FYNNEI. The CDR3 runs to 15 residues. The germline V and J ends were trimmed by 3 bases and 0 bases, with 9 bases remaining between them. Written as DNA, the CDR3 is TGTGCCAGCAGTGACCGGGGAACCTCTGGAAACACCATATATTTT. Its protein product is CASSDRGTSGNTIYF. Using reference TRBV2 and TRBJ1-3 for the parts outside the CDR3, the full variable domain is EPEVTQTPSHQVTQMGQEVILRCVPISNHLYFYWYRQILGQKVEFLVSFYNNEISEKSEIFDDQFSVERPDGSNFTLKIRSTKLEDSAMYFCASSDRGTSGNTIYFGEGSWLTVV.

This rearrangement joins TRBV7-9 to TRBJ2-2; 11 positions agree with TRBD2. After removal of 5 bases from V and 6 bases from J, the junction contained 5 bases not matched to a gene. Germline CDR1 and CDR2: SEHNR and FQNEAQ (reference sequence). The CDR3 is 15 residues long. In nucleotides, the CDR3 is TGTGCCAGCAGCCCTAGCGGGAGGTTGGCCGGGGAGCTGTTTTTT. As protein: CASSPSGRLAGELFF.

CDR3 coding DNA: TGTGCCAGCACCCGACTAGCGGGAGAAGATACGCAGTATTTT. It is translated as CASTRLAGEDTQYF. The chain joins TRBV5-6 to TRBJ2-3, with 12 nucleotides matching TRBD2. V shed 6 bases and J 5 bases; nucleotides not matched to a gene: 4. The germline V gene has CDR1 SGHDT and CDR2 YYEEEE. This CDR3 contains 14 residues.

This rearrangement joins TRBV29-1 to TRBJ1-2; no clear D gene. The CDR3 covers 11 residues. The germline V and J ends were trimmed by 3 bases and 4 bases, with 6 bases remaining between them. The germline CDR1 and CDR2 sequences are SQVTM and ANQGSEA. The CDR3 sequence is CSVEGPYGYTF. In DNA, the CDR3 is TGCAGCGTTGAGGGCCCCTATGGCTACACCTTC.

The chain carries TRBV28 and TRBJ1-1, with D possibly TRBD1 on 6 matching bases. V was pared by 3 bases and J by 3 bases, with 11 bases between. Looked up from germline, CDR1 is MDHEN and CDR2 is SYDVKM. This CDR3 is 14 amino acids long. CDR3 DNA: TGTGCCAGCAGTTTCATGGGGGGCTACACTGAAGCTTTCTTT. Its protein product is CASSFMGGYTEAFF. The complete variable domain, with remaining parts taken from reference TRBV28 and TRBJ1-1, reads DVKVTQSSRYLVKRTGEKVFLECVQDMDHENMFWYRQDPGLGLRLIYFSYDVKMKEKGDIPEGYSVSREKKERFSLILESASTNQTSMYLCASSFMGGYTEAFFGQGTRLTVV.

The rearrangement uses TRBV28 and TRBJ1-5; a possible D gene is TRBD1 (5 bases). Germline CDR1 is MDHEN and CDR2 is SYDVKM. V was shortened by 0 bases and J by 2 bases, with 14 bases between the two germline ends. This CDR3 has 17 amino acids. DNA for the CDR3: TGTGCCAGCAGTTTATGGGCAGGGAGAGGTGGCAATCAGCCCCAGCATTTT. This translates into CASSLWAGRGGNQPQHF.

This clone is medium-sized in the sample. This chain joins TRBV5-1 and TRBJ1-2, with unresolved D. CDR1 and CDR2 (germline): SGHRS, YFSETQ. CDR3 size: 14 residues. Between the trimmed V and J ends, which lost 0 bases and 5 bases, there was a span of 11 bases. The DNA of the CDR3 is TGCGCCAGCAGCTTGGCGGGGTCTGGGTATGGCTACACCTTC. The encoded protein is CASSLAGSGYGYTF.

This clone appeared a single time. The CDR3 DNA reads TGTGCCAGCAGTTACAGGGGGGCCAACGCTGAAGCTTTCTTT. Amino acids: CASSYRGANAEAFF. The gene calls are TRBV6-5 and TRBJ1-1, with a weak D call TRBD1 (6 bases). Germline V gene lookup returns CDR1 MNHEY and CDR2 SVGAGI. Trimming left V 2 bases short and J 6 bases short, with 13 bases between. The CDR3 totals 14 residues.